This T cell receptor (beta chain) was retrieved from a study of T cell repertoires in cytomegalovirus infection. Study-wide context: Through public TCR beta signatures, both CMV infection and matching HLA type were indicated. Findings and limits, study-wide: The ex vivo response was dominated by HLA-C-restricted CMV-specific TCR beta clonotypes. Carriage of CMV together with the relevant HLA was identifiable through cumulative public TCR beta family frequency.

The CDR3 contains 14 residues. Germline V lookup: CDR1 DFQATT, CDR2 SNEGSKA (reference sequence). Trimming removed 6 bases from V and 3 bases from J; junction bases left unmatched: 5. Each CDR3 protein gets one entry after TCRdb re-called the reads with MiXCR. The repertoire holds approximately 630,000 distinct CDR3 sequences, with more than 20% as singletons. This clonotype has more than one count but fewer than ten. Antigen: not known. The chain combines TRBV20-1 with TRBJ1-5, with TRBD1 identical over 10 bases. The receptor's source is a human donor in good health (CMV status not recorded). Some clones in this sample may be carry-over from other donors' samples. Specimen: CD8+ T cells from PBMCs. Written as DNA, the CDR3 is TGCAGTGCAAAGGGACAGGGGATCAATCAGCCCCAGCATTTT. Translated, it gives CSAKGQGINQPQHF.